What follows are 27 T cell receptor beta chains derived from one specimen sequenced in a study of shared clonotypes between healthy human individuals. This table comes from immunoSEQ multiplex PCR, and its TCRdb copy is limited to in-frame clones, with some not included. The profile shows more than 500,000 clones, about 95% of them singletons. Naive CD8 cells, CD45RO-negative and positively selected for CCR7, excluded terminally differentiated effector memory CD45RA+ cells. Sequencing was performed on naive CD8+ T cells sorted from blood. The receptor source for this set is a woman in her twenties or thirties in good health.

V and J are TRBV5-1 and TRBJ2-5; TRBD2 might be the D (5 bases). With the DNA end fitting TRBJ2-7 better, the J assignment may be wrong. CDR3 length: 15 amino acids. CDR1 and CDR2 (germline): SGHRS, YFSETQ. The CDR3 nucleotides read TGCGCCAGCAGCTTGGCCATTAGCGCCATCTACGAGCAGTACTTC. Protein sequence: CASSLAISAIYEQYF.

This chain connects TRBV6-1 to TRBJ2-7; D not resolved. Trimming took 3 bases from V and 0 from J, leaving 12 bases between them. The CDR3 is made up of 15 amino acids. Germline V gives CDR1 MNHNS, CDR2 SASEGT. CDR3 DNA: TGTGCCAGCAGTGATTTCCCAGGCCTCTCCTACGAGCAGTACTTC. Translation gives CASSDFPGLSYEQYF.

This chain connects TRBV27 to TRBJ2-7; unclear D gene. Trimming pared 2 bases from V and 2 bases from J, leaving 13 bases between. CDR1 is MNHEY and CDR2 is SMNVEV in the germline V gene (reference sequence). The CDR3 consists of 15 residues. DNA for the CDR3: TGTGCCAGCAGTTTAGCACGGCCCCTTCCCTACGAGCAGTACTTC. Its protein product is CASSLARPLPYEQYF.

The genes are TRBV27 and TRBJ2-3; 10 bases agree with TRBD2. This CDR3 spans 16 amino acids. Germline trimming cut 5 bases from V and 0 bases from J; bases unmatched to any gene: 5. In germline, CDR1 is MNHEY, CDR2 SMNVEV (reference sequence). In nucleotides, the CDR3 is TGTGCCAGCAGTAGCATAGCGGGAGGAAGCACAGATACGCAGTATTTT. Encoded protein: CASSSIAGGSTDTQYF.

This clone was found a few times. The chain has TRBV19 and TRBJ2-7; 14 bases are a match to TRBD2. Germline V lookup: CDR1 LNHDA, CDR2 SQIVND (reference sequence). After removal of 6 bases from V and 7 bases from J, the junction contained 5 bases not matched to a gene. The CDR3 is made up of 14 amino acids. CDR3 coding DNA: TGTGCCAGTAGCCCGGGACTAGCGGGAGTGGAGCAGTACTTC. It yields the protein CASSPGLAGVEQYF.

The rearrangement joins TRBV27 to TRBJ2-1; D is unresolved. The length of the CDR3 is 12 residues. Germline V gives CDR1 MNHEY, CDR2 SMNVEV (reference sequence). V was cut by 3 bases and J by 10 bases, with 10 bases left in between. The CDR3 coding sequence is TGTGCCAGCAGTTTGTGGCACGGCGAGCAGTTCTTC. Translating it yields CASSLWHGEQFF.

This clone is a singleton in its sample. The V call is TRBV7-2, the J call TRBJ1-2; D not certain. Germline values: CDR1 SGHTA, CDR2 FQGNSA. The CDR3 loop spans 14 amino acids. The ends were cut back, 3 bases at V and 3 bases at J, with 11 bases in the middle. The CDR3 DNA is TGTGCCAGCAGCTTGGGCCCAGAGTACTATGGCTACACCTTC. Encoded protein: CASSLGPEYYGYTF.

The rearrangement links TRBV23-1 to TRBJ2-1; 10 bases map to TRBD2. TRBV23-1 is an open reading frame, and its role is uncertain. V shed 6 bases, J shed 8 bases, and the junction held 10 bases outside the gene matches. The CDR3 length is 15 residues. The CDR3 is CASSHGASGRDEQFF. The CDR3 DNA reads TGCGCCAGCAGCCATGGAGCTAGCGGGAGAGATGAGCAGTTCTTC.

CDR3 sequence (DNA): TGTGCCAGCAGCTTCAGAGTTCCGGACATGAACACTGAAGCTTTCTTT. Its protein product is CASSFRVPDMNTEAFF. This chain connects TRBV7-9 to TRBJ1-1, with a tentative D call TRBD1 (5 bases). Germline CDR1 reads SEHNR; CDR2 reads FQNEAQ (reference sequence). This CDR3 comprises 16 residues. V gave up 3 bases and J gave up 0 bases, with 14 bases separating them.

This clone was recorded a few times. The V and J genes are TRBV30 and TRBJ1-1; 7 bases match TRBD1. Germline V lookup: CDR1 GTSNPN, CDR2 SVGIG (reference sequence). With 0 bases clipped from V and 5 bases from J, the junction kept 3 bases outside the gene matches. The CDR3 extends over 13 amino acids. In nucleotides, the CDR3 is TGTGCCTGGAGTGTCTCCAGGGGGACTGAAGCTTTCTTT. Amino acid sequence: CAWSVSRGTEAFF.

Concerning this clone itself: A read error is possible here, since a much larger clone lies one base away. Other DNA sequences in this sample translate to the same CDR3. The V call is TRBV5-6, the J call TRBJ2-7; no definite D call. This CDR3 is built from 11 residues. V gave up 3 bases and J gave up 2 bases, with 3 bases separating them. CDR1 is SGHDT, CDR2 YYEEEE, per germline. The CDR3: CASSSTYEQYF. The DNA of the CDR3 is TGTGCCAGCAGCTCTACCTACGAGCAGTACTTC.

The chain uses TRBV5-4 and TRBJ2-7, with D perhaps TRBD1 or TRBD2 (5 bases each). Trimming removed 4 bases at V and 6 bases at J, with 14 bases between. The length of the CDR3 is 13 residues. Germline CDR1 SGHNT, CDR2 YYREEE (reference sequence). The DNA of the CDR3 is TGTGCCAGCAGCCCCTCCTGGGGGTTCGAGCAGTACTTC. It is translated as CASSPSWGFEQYF.

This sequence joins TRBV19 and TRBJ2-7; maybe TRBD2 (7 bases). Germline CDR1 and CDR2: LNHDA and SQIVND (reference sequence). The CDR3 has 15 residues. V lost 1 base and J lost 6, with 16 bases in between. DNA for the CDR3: TGTGCCAGTAGTATAGCCCCAGGGGAGGGGCTCGAGCAGTACTTC. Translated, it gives CASSIAPGEGLEQYF.

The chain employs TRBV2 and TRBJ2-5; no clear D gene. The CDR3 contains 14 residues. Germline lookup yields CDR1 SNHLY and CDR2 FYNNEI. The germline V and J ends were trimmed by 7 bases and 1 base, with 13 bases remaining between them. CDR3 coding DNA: TGTGCCAGCACGAGAGGAGACGGCCAAGAGACCCAGTACTTC. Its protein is CASTRGDGQETQYF.

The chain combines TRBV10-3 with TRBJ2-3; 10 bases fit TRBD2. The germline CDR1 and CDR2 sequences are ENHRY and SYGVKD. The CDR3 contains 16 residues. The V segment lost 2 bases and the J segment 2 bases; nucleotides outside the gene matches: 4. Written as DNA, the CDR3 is TGTGCCATCAGTGAGGAAGCGGGAGGGACCACAGATACGCAGTATTTT. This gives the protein CAISEEAGGTTDTQYF.

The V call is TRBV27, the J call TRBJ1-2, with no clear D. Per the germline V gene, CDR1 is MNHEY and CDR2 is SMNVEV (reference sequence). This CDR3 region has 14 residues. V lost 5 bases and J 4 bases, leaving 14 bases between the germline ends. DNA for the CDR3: TGTGCCAGCAGTCCCGCCGGGCTGGGCTATGGCTACACCTTC. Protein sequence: CASSPAGLGYGYTF.

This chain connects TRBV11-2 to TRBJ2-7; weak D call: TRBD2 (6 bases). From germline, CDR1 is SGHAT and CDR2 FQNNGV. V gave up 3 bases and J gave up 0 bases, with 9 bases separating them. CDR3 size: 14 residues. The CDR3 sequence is CASSFGLFSYEQYF. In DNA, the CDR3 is TGTGCCAGCAGCTTCGGACTATTCTCCTACGAGCAGTACTTC.

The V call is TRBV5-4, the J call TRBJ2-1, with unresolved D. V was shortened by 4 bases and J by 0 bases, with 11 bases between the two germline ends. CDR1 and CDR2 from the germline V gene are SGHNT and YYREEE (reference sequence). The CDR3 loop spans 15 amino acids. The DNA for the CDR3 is TGTGCCAGCAGCCCGTCACCAAGCTCCTACAATGAGCAGTTCTTC. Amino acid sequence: CASSPSPSSYNEQFF.

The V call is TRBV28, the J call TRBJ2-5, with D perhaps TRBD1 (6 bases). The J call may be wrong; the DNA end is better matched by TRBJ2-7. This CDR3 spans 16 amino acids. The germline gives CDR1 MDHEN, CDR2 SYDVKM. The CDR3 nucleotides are TGTGCCAGCAGTCCCGTTCGACAGGTCATCTCCTACGAGCAGTACTTC. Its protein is CASSPVRQVISYEQYF.

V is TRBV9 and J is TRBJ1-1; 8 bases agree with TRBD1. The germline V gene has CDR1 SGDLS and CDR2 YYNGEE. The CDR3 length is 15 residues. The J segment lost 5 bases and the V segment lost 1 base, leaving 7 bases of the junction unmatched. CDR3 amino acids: CASSVRDRPGTEAFF. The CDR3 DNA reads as TGTGCCAGCAGCGTAAGGGACAGGCCGGGGACTGAAGCTTTCTTT.

This CDR3 is CASSPTQGALNGYTF. The CDR3 bases are TGTGCCAGCAGCCCAACACAGGGGGCCTTAAATGGCTACACCTTC. The rearrangement uses TRBV5-4 and TRBJ1-2; TRBD1 agrees at 9 bases. The germline V gene encodes CDR1 SGHNT and CDR2 YYREEE (reference sequence). This CDR3 has 15 amino acids. V was pared by 4 bases and J by 6 bases, with 10 bases of the junction left unmatched.

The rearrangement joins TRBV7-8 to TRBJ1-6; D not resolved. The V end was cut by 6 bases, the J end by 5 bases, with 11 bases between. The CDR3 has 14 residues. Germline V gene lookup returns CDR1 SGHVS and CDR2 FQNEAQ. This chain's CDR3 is CASRTLNNNSPLHF. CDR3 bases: TGTGCCAGCAGGACCCTTAATAATAATTCACCCCTCCACTTT. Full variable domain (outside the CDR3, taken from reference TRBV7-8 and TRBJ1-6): GAGVSQSPRYKVAKRGQDVALRCDPISGHVSLFWYQQALGQGPEFLTYFQNEAQLDKSGLPSDRFFAERPEGSVSTLKIQRTQQEDSAVYLCASRTLNNNSPLHFGNGTRLTVT.

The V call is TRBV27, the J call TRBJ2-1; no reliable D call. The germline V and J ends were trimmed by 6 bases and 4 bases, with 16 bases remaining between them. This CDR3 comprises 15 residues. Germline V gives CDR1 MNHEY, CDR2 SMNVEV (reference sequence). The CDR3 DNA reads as TGTGCCAGCAGCCTTTCCCTGGGTGCTTACAATGAGCAGTTCTTC. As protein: CASSLSLGAYNEQFF.

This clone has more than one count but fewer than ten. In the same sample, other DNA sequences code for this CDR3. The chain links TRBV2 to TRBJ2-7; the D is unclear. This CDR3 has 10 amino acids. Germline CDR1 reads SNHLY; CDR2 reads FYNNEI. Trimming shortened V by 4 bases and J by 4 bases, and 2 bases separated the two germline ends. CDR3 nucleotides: TGTGCCAGCAGTGCTTACGAGCAGTACTTC. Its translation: CASSAYEQYF. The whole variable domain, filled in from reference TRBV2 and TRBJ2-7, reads EPEVTQTPSHQVTQMGQEVILRCVPISNHLYFYWYRQILGQKVEFLVSFYNNEISEKSEIFDDQFSVERPDGSNFTLKIRSTKLEDSAMYFCASSAYEQYFGPGTRLTVT.

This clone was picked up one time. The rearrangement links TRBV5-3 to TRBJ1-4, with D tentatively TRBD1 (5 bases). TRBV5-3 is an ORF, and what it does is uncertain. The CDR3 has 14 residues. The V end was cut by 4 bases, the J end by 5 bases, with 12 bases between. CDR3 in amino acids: CARSRKQANEKLFF. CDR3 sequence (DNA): TGTGCCAGAAGCCGTAAACAGGCAAATGAAAAACTGTTTTTT.

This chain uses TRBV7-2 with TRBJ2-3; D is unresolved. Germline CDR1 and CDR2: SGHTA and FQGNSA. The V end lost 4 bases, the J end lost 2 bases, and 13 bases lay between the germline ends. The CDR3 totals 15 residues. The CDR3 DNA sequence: TGTGCCAGCAGCTCAGTAAACGCAGCCACAGATACGCAGTATTTT. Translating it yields CASSSVNAATDTQYF.

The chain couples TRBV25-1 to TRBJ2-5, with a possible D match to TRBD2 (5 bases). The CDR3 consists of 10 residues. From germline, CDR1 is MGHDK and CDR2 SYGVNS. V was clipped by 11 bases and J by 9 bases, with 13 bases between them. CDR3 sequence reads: CAPCEGPQYF. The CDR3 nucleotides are TGTGCCCCCTGTGAGGGCCCCCAGTACTTC.